This passage covers 20 T cell receptor beta chains from one sample sequenced in a study of T cell responses to AZD1222 COVID-19 vaccine. Clones were read by immunoSEQ multiplex PCR, and TCRdb kept only the in-frame ones, dropping some. The sample shows around 130,000 clones, about 90% of them seen only once. The sample in question was peripheral blood, obtained on day 0 of AZD1222 vaccination. The receptors were sampled from an adult in good health.

This clone was counted only a few times. The CDR3 loop reads CASSSEGNNSPLHF. CDR3 DNA: TGTGCCAGCAGCTCCGAGGGTAATAATTCACCCCTCCACTTT. The chain carries TRBV7-2 and TRBJ1-6; D is ambiguous. This CDR3 has 14 residues. Germline CDR1 SGHTA, CDR2 FQGNSA. V was clipped by 4 bases and J by 5 bases, with 9 bases between them.

V usage is TRBV12-3 or TRBV12-4 and J usage is TRBJ1-6; D not certain. This CDR3 contains 12 residues. V lost 6 bases, J lost 9 bases, and 9 bases lay in between. The CDR3 spells CASSPGGSPLHF. In DNA, the CDR3 is TGTGCCAGCAGCCCCGGTGGTTCACCCCTCCACTTT.

The chain combines TRBV2 with TRBJ2-1, with 10 bases lining up with TRBD1. The CDR3 loop spans 13 amino acids. With V trimmed by 7 bases and J by 8 bases, 5 bases remained unmatched. The germline CDR1 and CDR2 sequences are SNHLY and FYNNEI. The CDR3 loop is CASTGQGVDEQFF. The DNA of the CDR3 is TGTGCCAGCACAGGACAGGGGGTCGATGAGCAGTTCTTC.

This clone was found once. The chain couples TRBV3-1 (or the pseudogene TRBV3-2) to TRBJ2-3, with TRBD1 identical over 9 bases. CDR1 and CDR2 from the germline V gene are LGHDT and YNNKEL (reference sequence). This CDR3 has 17 residues. V trimming: 4 bases; J trimming: 0 bases; junction bases outside the gene matches: 8. CDR3: CASSRSTGGISTDTQYF. The CDR3 region has the DNA TGTGCCAGCAGCCGAAGCACAGGGGGCATAAGCACAGATACGCAGTATTTT.

This chain links TRBV19 with TRBJ1-2, with D possibly TRBD1 on 5 matching bases. CDR1 LNHDA and CDR2 SQIVND come from the germline V gene (reference sequence). The CDR3 sequence is 17 residues long. V dropped 10 bases and J dropped 2 bases, with 26 bases sitting between them. The chain's CDR3 is CATFTRPGRDPNYGYTF. Written as DNA, the CDR3 is TGTGCCACCTTTACACGTCCGGGACGGGACCCAAACTATGGCTACACCTTC.

This clone was found a few times. The rearrangement uses TRBV4-2 and TRBJ2-2, with D unresolved. Deletions cut 3 bases from V and 3 bases from J, with 8 bases between. The CDR3 runs 14 residues. The germline V gene encodes CDR1 LGHNA and CDR2 YNFKEQ. CDR3 region: CASSQGAHTGELFF. In DNA, the CDR3 is TGTGCCAGCAGCCAGGGTGCACACACCGGGGAGCTGTTTTTT.

As to this clone: At one of its ends the junction is not consistent with the germline gene, which may arise from a read error. The J gene is TRBJ2-1, the V gene TRBV4-2; D possibly corresponds to TRBD1 (6 bases). Germline CDR1 reads LGHNA; CDR2 reads YNFKEQ. The CDR3 has 16 amino acids. CDR3 nucleotides: TGTGCCAGCAGACAAGAAGTGGCAACAGGGAACAATGAGCAGTTCTTC. Residues: CASRQEVATGNNEQFF.

V gene TRBV28 combines with J gene TRBJ2-2, with a possible D match to TRBD1 (5 bases). Germline CDR1 reads MDHEN; CDR2 reads SYDVKM. The CDR3 is made up of 17 amino acids. V was shortened by 7 bases and J by 0 bases, with 18 bases between the two germline ends. The CDR3 nucleotides read TGTGCCAGCACCCTACCCCGTTGGGGCACGAACACCGGGGAGCTGTTTTTT. Protein: CASTLPRWGTNTGELFF.

The rearrangement links TRBV6-5 to TRBJ1-2, with unresolved D. CDR1 is MNHEY, CDR2 SVGAGI, per germline. V lost 5 bases and J 7 bases, leaving 17 bases between the germline ends. The CDR3 totals 14 residues. DNA of the CDR3: TGTGCCAGCAGTCCGGGCCCCATCAGAGGTGGCTACACCTTC. The encoded protein is CASSPGPIRGGYTF.

This CDR3 is CASTWGTGGTEAFF. The CDR3 nucleotides read TGTGCCAGCACCTGGGGGACAGGGGGCACTGAAGCTTTCTTT. V gene TRBV5-6 combines with J gene TRBJ1-1; TRBD1 matches 11 bases. Trimming took 6 bases from V and 4 from J; bases not matched to a gene: 5. This CDR3 is built from 14 residues. Germline V gene sequence: CDR1 SGHDT, CDR2 YYEEEE. Full variable domain (remainder filled in from reference TRBV5-6 and TRBJ1-1): DAGVTQSPTHLIKTRGQQVTLRCSPKSGHDTVSWYQQALGQGPQFIFQYYEEEERQRGNFPDRFSGHQFPNYSSELNVNALLLGDSALYLCASTWGTGGTEAFFGQGTRLTVV.

The V gene is TRBV18, the J gene TRBJ2-7, with 7 positions matching TRBD1. This CDR3 comprises 15 residues. V was clipped by 3 bases and J by 0 bases; unmatched bases: 5. Germline CDR1 reads KGHSH; CDR2 reads LQKENI. As DNA, the CDR3 is TGTGCCAGCTCACCGCAGACAGGGCTCTCCTACGAGCAGTACTTC. The encoded protein is CASSPQTGLSYEQYF.

This clone has only one observation. The rearrangement uses TRBV6-5 and TRBJ2-4; TRBD1 matches at 7 bases. CDR1 is MNHEY and CDR2 is SVGAGI in the germline V gene. With V trimmed by 0 bases and J by 4 bases, 6 bases remained unmatched. The CDR3 totals 16 residues. This chain's CDR3 is CASSYSLQGVKNIQYF. CDR3 nucleotide sequence: TGTGCCAGCAGTTACTCGTTGCAGGGGGTAAAAAACATTCAGTACTTC.

The chain couples TRBV6-6 to TRBJ1-2; no definite D call. Trimming shortened V by 5 bases and J by 3 bases, and 13 bases separated the two germline ends. The CDR3 consists of 14 residues. CDR1 is MNHNY, CDR2 SVGAGI, per germline (reference sequence). This CDR3 reads CASSNPGSYYGYTF. CDR3 DNA: TGTGCCAGCAGTAATCCCGGGTCCTACTATGGCTACACCTTC.

The V and J genes are TRBV3-1 (or the pseudogene TRBV3-2) and TRBJ1-1, with D maybe TRBD1 (6 bases). Germline V gene lookup returns CDR1 LGHDT and CDR2 YNNKEL (reference sequence). CDR3 length equals 15 residues. Trimming left V 3 bases short and J 0 bases short, with 11 bases between. This CDR3 reads CASSHHRELNTEAFF. The CDR3 DNA reads as TGTGCCAGCAGCCATCACAGGGAACTGAACACTGAAGCTTTCTTT.

The chain joins TRBV10-1 to TRBJ2-1; 9 bases line up with TRBD2. With V trimmed by 3 bases and J by 7 bases, 7 bases remained unmatched. The CDR3 has 15 residues. Looked up from germline, CDR1 is WNHNN and CDR2 is SYGVQD (reference sequence). DNA of the CDR3: TGCGCCAGCAGTGAAATAGCGGGAGTCGGGAATGAGCAGTTCTTC. Translation: CASSEIAGVGNEQFF.

This chain uses TRBV5-1 with TRBJ1-4, with 8 bases aligning to TRBD1. V lost 0 bases and J lost 7; bases outside the gene matches: 5. Germline CDR1 is SGHRS and CDR2 is YFSETQ. CDR3 size: 15 residues. CDR3 amino acids: CASSLGTGRGEKLFF. The CDR3 coding sequence is TGCGCCAGCAGCTTGGGGACAGGGAGAGGTGAAAAACTGTTTTTT.

The chain carries TRBV30 and TRBJ1-5; 8 positions match TRBD1. Trimming at V came to 2 bases and at J to 9 bases, leaving 12 bases not matched to a gene. Germline CDR1 GTSNPN, CDR2 SVGIG (reference sequence). The CDR3 extends over 15 amino acids. CDR3 amino acids: CAWSTSTGAGGPQHF. The CDR3 nucleotides read TGTGCCTGGAGTACCTCGACAGGGGCCGGGGGGCCCCAGCATTTT.

J is TRBJ2-5 and V is TRBV12-3 or TRBV12-4; D gene unclear. Trimming left V 4 bases short and J 1 base short, with 7 bases between. There are 13 residues in the CDR3. CDR3: CASSSVGQETQYF. CDR3 nucleotides: TGTGCCAGCAGTTCCGTAGGCCAAGAGACCCAGTACTTC.

This chain connects TRBV28 to TRBJ2-5; 9 bases line up with TRBD2. V lost 3 bases, J lost 1 base, and 12 bases stayed unmatched. Germline V gene lookup returns CDR1 MDHEN and CDR2 SYDVKM. The CDR3 has 18 residues. CDR3 region: CASSFPRGSGRLQETQYF. CDR3 in DNA: TGTGCCAGCAGTTTCCCCCGGGGAAGCGGGAGGCTCCAAGAGACCCAGTACTTC.

J is TRBJ1-1 and V is TRBV23-1; weak D call: TRBD1 (5 bases). TRBV23-1 is known as an ORF, though its function is uncertain. V lost 7 bases, J lost 1 base, and 28 bases lay in between. The CDR3 totals 19 residues. CDR3 DNA sequence: TGCGCCAGCATTCCCTTCCGGGACCCTCCGCCTCGGGGGAACACTGAAGCTTTCTTT. Protein: CASIPFRDPPPRGNTEAFF.